The entry below describes one T cell receptor beta chain. Its target is unknown. There are 15 residues in the CDR3. Germline assignment: CDR1 MGHRA and CDR2 YSYEKL. After removal of 2 bases from V and 8 bases from J, the junction contained 8 bases not matched to a gene. Repertoires were generated with immunoSEQ multiplex PCR, while TCRdb's copy carries only in-frame clones and drops some. This table has under 95,000 clones, around 90% appearing once. This entry is derived from a study of T cell responses to AZD1222 COVID-19 vaccine. Study observations and caveats: The donors showed a predominance of white British ancestry and of females, with possible underestimation of clonal diversity. Reportedly, nearly half the spike-specific TCRs target unmutated variant regions.

This clonotype was sampled from an adult in good health. Specimen: peripheral blood, collected on day 0 of AZD1222 vaccination. The chain recombines TRBV4-1 with TRBJ2-1, with 8 bases fitting TRBD2. The CDR3 sequence is CASSQTGGQADEQFF. The CDR3 region has the DNA TGCGCCAGCAGCCAAACGGGGGGGCAGGCGGATGAGCAGTTCTTC.